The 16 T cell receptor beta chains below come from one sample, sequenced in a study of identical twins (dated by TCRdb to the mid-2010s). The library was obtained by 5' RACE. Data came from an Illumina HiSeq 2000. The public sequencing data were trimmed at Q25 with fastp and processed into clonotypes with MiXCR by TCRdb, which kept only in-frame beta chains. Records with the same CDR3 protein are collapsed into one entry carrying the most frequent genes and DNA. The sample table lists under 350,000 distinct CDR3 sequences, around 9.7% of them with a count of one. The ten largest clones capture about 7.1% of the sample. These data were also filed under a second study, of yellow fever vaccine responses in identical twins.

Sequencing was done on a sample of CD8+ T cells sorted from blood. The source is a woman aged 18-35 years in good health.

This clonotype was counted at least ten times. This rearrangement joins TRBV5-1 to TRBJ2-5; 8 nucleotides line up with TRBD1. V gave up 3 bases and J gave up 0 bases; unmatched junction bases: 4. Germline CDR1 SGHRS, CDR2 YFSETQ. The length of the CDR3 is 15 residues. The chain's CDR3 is CASSSRQGYQETQYF. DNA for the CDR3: TGCGCCAGCAGCTCACGACAGGGGTACCAAGAGACCCAGTACTTC.

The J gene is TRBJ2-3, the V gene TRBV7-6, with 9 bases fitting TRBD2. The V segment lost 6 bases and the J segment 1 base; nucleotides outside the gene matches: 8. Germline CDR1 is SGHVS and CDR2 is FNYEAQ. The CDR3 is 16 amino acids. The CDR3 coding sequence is TGTGCCAGCAGAGAGAGCGGGGGGCTGGGCACAGATACGCAGTATTTT. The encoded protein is CASRESGGLGTDTQYF.

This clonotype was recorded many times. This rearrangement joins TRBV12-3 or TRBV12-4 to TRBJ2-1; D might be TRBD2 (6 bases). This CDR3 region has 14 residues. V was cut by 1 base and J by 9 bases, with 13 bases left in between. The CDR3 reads CASSLGSSAREQFF. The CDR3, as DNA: TGTGCCAGCAGTTTAGGGTCTAGCGCCCGTGAGCAGTTCTTC.

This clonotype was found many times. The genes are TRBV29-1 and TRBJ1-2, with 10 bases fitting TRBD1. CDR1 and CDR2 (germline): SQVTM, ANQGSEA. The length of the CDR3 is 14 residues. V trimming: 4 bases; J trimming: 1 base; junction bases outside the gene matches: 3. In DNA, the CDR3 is TGCAGCGTTGTTGGACAGGGGGGTAACTATGGCTACACCTTC. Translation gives CSVVGQGGNYGYTF. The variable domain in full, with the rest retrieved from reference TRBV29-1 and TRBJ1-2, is SAVISQKPSRDICQRGTSLTIQCQVDSQVTMMFWYRQQPGQSLTLIATANQGSEATYESGFVIDKFPISRPNLTFSTLTVSNMSPEDSSIYLCSVVGQGGNYGYTFGSGTRLTVV.

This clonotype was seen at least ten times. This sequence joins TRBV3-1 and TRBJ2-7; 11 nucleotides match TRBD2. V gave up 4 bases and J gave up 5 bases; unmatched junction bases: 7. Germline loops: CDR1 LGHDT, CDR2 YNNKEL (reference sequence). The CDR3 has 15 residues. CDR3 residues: CASSPNLAGGHEQYF. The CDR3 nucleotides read TGTGCCAGCAGCCCGAACCTAGCGGGGGGTCACGAGCAGTACTTC.

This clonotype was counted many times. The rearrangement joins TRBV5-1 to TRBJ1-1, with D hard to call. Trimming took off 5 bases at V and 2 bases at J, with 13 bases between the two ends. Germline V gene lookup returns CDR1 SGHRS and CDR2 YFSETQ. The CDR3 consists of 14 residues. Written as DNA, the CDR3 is TGCGCCAGCAGTTGGGCAGGATTTAACACTGAAGCTTTCTTT. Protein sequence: CASSWAGFNTEAFF.

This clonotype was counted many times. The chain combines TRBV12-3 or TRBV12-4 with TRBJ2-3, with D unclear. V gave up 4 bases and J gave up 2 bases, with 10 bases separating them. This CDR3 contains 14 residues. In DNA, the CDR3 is TGTGCCAGCAGTTCCCCTCACTCCACAGATACGCAGTATTTT. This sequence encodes CASSSPHSTDTQYF.

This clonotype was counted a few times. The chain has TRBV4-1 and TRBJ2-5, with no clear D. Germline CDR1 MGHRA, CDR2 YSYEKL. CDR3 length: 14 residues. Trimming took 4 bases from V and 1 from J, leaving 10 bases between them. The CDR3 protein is CASSPGRAQETQYF. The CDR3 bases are TGCGCCAGCAGCCCCGGAAGGGCCCAAGAGACCCAGTACTTC.

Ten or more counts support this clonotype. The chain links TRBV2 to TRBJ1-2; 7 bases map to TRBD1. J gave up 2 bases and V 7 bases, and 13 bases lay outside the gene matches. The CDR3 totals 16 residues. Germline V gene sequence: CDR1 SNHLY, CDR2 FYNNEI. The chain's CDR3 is CASIARGQPKNYGYTF. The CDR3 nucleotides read TGTGCCAGCATTGCCCGGGGACAGCCGAAGAACTATGGCTACACCTTC.

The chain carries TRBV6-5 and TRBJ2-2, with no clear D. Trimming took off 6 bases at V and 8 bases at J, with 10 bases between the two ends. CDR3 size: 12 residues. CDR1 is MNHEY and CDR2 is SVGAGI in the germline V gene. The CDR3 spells CASRLVPGELFF. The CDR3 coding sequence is TGTGCCAGCAGACTGGTCCCGGGGGAGCTGTTTTTT.

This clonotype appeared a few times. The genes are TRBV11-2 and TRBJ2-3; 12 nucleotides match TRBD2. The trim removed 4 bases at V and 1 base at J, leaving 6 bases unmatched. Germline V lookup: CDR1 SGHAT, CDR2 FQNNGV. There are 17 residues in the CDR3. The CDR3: CASSSSGTSGRTDTQYF. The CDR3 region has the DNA TGTGCCAGCAGCTCCTCCGGGACTAGCGGGCGCACAGATACGCAGTATTTT.

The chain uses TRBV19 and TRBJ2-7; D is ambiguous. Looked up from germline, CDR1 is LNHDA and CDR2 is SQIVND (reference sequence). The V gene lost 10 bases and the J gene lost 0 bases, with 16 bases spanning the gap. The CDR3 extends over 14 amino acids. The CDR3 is CATRDWTDSYEQYF. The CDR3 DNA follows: TGTGCCACCAGAGATTGGACGGACTCCTACGAGCAGTACTTC.

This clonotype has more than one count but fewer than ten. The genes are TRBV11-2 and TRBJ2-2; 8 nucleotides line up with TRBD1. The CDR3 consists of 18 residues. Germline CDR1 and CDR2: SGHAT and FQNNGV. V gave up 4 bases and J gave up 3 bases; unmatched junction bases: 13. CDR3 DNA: TGTGCCAGCAGCTCTTTCCTCGGGAGACAGGGGTACACCGGGGAGCTGTTTTTT. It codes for CASSSFLGRQGYTGELFF. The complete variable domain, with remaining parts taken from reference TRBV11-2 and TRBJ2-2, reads EAGVAQSPRYKIIEKRQSVAFWCNPISGHATLYWYQQILGQGPKLLIQFQNNGVVDDSQLPKDRFSAERLKGVDSTLKIQPAKLEDSAVYLCASSSFLGRQGYTGELFFGEGSRLTVL.

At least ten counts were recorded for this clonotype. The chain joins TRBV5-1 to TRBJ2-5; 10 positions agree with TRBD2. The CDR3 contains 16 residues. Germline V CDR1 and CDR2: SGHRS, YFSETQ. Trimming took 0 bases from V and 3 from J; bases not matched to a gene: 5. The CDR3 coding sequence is TGCGCCAGCAGCTTGGCCCTAGCGGGGGAAAAAGAGACCCAGTACTTC. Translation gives CASSLALAGEKETQYF.

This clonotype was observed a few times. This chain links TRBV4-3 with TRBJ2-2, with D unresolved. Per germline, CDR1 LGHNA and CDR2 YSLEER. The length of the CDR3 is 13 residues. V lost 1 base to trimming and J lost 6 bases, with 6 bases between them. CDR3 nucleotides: TGCGCCAGCAGCCAAGTTTTATCCGGGGAGCTGTTTTTT. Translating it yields CASSQVLSGELFF.

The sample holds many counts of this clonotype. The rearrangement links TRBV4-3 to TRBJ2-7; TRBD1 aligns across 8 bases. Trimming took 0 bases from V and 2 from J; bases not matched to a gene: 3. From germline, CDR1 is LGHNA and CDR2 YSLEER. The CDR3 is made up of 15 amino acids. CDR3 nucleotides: TGCGCCAGCAGCCAAGATTACAGGGGGACCTACGAGCAGTACTTC. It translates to CASSQDYRGTYEQYF.